Sequencing of this T cell receptor beta chain was carried out in a study of blood T cell repertoires in COVID-19. The CDR3 has 15 amino acids. Germline loops: CDR1 SNHLY, CDR2 FYNNEI. Trimming took 6 bases from V and 1 from J; bases not matched to a gene: 4. Original data processing: It was from reference gene primer amplification that nucleated cell counts were estimated. Only in-frame clones appear in the TCRdb table, and some are missing; sequencing was by immunoSEQ multiplex PCR. V and J calls and clone size are as listed in that table; D and trimming were resolved from the DNA. The sample lists around 120,000 clones, 87% occurring once.

Sequencing was done on a sample of peripheral blood. The chain uses TRBV2 and TRBJ2-3, with 10 bases that match TRBD2. The receptor was isolated from a human donor in a cohort sampled during active COVID-19. This CDR3 is CASRIGTSGTDTQYF. The DNA for the CDR3 is TGTGCCAGCAGAATCGGGACTAGCGGCACAGATACGCAGTATTTT.